Sequencing of this T cell receptor (beta chain) was carried out in a study of T-cell reconstitution after alpha-beta-depleted transplantation in children (dated by TCRdb to the mid-2010s). In the study overall: The study quantitatively tracked T-cell immune reconstitution after TCRalphabeta/CD19-depleted allogeneic hematopoietic cell transplantation in children using TCR repertoire profiling. The full study reports these points: About two months after transplant, the apparently early recovery of alphabetaT-cell counts reportedly depended on just several hundred clones that had expanded rapidly and came from non-depleted graft cells. Hyperexpanded clone frequencies declined over subsequent months; after one year, T-cell counts and TCRbeta diversity were mostly attributed to newly produced T cells. The high TCRbeta diversity at day 60 in some patients was ascribed to recipient T cells and intrathymic progenitors that had survived conditioning.

The treatment or condition label corresponds to: allogeneic hematopoietic cell transplantation with graft depleted of TCRalphabeta T cells and CD19 B cells. Transplant recipients were children who received TCRalphabeta/CD19-depleted allogeneic hematopoietic cell grafts. With respect to this clonotype: This clone's antigen is unknown. The record has no base qualities; no much larger clone is one base away.

The protocol used for the library was PCR. TCRdb shows the sequencer as Illumina HiSeq 2500. TCR library preparation used molecular barcoding, with unique molecular identifiers applied to normalize quantification of the TCRbeta repertoire. TCRdb reran the public reads through fastp at Q25 and MiXCR, keeping productive beta chains. Here each entry gathers all rows of one CDR3 protein and keeps the most common genes and DNA. For this sample there are more than 400,000 distinct CDR3 sequences; around 10% appear just once. The ten largest clonotypes hold less than 15% of the sample. The germline V gene encodes CDR1 LGHNA and CDR2 YSLEER. V gives up 4 bases and J gives up 3 bases, and the segment between their germline ends measures 12 bases. There are 14 amino acids in the CDR3, from cysteine to phenylalanine inclusive. Only CDR3 DNA remains: 42 bases, in frame from the first base.

This material consisted of PBMCs, mostly from graft donor cells, taken 180 days after TCRalphabeta/CD19-depleted stem cell transplant. The sequence is built from TRBV4-3 and TRBJ1-1, with TRBD1 perhaps the D gene, on 5 matching bases. This receptor was obtained from a female patient aged 2 to 10 who had a stem cell transplant for aplastic anemia, so the T cells may come from the graft donor. The CDR3 has the sequence CASSLREGYTEAFF. Here is the DNA: TGCGCCAGCAGCCTCCGGGAGGGGTACACTGAAGCTTTCTTT.